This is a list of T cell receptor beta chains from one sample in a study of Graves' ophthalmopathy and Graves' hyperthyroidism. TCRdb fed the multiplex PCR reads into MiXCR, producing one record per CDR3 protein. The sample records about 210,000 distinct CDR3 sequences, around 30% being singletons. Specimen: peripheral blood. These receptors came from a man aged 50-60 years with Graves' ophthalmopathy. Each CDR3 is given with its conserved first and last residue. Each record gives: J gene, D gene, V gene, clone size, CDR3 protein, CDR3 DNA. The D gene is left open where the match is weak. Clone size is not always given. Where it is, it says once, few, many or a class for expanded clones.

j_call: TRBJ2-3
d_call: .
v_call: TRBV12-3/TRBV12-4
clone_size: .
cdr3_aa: CASSLDGGTDTQYF
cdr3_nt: TGTGCCAGCAGTTTAGATGGGGGAACAGATACGCAGTATTTT

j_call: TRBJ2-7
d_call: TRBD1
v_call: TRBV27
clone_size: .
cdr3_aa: CASRRTGSINEQYF
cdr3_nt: TGTGCCAGCAGACGGACAGGGTCTATCAACGAGCAGTACTTC

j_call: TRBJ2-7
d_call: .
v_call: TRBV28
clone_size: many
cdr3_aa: CASRDGAGSYEQYF
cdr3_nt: TGTGCCAGCAGGGACGGGGCTGGGTCCTACGAGCAGTACTTC

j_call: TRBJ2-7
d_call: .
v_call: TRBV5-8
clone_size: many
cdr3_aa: CASSLGDFVSYEQYF
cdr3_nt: TGTGCCAGCAGCTTGGGGGACTTCGTCTCCTACGAGCAGTACTTC

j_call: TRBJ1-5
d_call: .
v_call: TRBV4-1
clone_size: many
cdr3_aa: CASSQEWQVNQPQHF
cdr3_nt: TGCGCCAGCAGCCAAGAGTGGCAGGTCAATCAGCCCCAGCATTTT

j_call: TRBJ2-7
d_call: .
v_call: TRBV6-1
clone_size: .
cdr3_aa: CASSDGRDYEQYF
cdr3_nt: TGTGCCAGCAGTGACGGCCGGGACTACGAGCAGTACTTC

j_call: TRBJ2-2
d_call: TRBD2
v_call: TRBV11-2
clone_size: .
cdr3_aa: CASRSGLAQNTGELFF
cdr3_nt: TGTGCCAGCAGATCCGGACTAGCCCAGAACACCGGGGAGCTGTTTTTT

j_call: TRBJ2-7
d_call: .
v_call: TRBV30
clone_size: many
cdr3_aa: CAWSGGGDYEQYF
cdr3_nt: TGTGCCTGGAGTGGGGGCGGGGACTACGAGCAGTACTTC

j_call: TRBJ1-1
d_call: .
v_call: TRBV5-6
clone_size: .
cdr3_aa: CASSLFGGDTEAFF
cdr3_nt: TGTGCCAGCAGCTTGTTTGGGGGGGACACTGAAGCTTTCTTT

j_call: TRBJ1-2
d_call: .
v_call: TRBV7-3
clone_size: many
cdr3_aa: CASSQGGADDYTF
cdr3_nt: TGTGCCAGCAGCCAAGGGGGGGCGGATGACTACACCTTC

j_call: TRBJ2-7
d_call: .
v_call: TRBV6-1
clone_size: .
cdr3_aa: CASSPLAGEGEQYF
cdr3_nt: TGTGCCAGCAGTCCACTAGCTGGAGAGGGAGAGCAGTACTTC

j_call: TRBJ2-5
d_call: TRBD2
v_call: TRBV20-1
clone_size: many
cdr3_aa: CSATSSGGETQYF
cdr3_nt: TGCAGTGCAACTTCTAGCGGGGGAGAGACCCAGTACTTC

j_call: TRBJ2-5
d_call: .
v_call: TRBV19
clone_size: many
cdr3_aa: CASSMPGALTPDQETQYF
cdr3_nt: TGTGCCAGTAGTATGCCTGGTGCCCTAACCCCGGACCAAGAGACCCAGTACTTC

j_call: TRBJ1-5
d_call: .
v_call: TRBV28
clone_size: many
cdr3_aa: CASSLLAVSNQPQHF
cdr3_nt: TGTGCCAGCAGTTTATTAGCGGTTAGCAATCAGCCCCAGCATTTT

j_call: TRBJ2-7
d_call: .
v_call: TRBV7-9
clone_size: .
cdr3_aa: CASVLAEGREQYF
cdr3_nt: TGTGCCAGCGTTTTAGCGGAGGGAAGGGAGCAGTACTTC

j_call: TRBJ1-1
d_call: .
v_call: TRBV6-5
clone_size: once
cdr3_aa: CASSWGVTEAFF
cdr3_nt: TGTGCCAGCAGTTGGGGAGTCACTGAAGCTTTCTTT

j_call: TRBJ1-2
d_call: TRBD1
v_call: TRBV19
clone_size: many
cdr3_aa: CASSETERGQGKTPNYGYTF
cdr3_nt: TGTGCCAGTAGCGAAACCGAGAGGGGACAGGGGAAGACCCCTAACTATGGCTACACCTTC

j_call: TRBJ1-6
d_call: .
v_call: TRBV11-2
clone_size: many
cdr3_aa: CASSAGVGGGNNSPLHF
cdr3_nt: TGTGCCAGCAGCGCCGGGGTTGGGGGAGGGAATAATTCACCCCTCCACTTT

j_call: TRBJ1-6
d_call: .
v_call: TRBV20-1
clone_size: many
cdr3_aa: CSARSERWALHF
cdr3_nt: TGCAGTGCTAGATCTGAAAGGTGGGCCCTCCACTTT

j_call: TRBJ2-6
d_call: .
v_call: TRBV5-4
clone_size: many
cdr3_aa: CASADPGRYSGANVLTF
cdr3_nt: TGTGCCAGCGCTGATCCGGGACGGTACTCTGGGGCCAACGTCCTGACTTTC

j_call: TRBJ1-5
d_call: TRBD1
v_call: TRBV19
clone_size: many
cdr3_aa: CASTRGQSNQPQHF
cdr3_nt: TGTGCCAGTACTCGGGGACAGAGCAATCAGCCCCAGCATTTT

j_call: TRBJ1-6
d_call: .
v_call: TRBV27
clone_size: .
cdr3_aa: CASSLSAGRTNYNSPLHF
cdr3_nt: TGTGCCAGCAGTTTATCGGCGGGACGGACGAATTATAATTCACCCCTCCACTTT

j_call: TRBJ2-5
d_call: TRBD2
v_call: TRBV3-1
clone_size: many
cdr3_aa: CASSQPGLADLYQETQYF
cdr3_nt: TGTGCCAGCAGCCAGCCGGGACTAGCGGACCTGTACCAAGAGACCCAGTACTTC

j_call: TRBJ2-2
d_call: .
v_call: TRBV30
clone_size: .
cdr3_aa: CAWGGAPGELFF
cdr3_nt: TGTGCCTGGGGGGGGGCCCCCGGGGAGCTGTTTTTT

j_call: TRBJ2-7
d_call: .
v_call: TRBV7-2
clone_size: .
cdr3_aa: CASSSQSSYEQYF
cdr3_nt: TGTGCCAGCAGCTCCCAGAGCTCCTACGAGCAGTACTTC

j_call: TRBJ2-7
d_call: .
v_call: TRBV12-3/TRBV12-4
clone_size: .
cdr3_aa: CASSKGDGSYEQYF
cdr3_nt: TGTGCCAGCAGCAAAGGGGACGGCAGCTACGAGCAGTACTTC

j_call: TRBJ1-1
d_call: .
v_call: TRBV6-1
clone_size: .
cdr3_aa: CASSPPQGFGTEAFF
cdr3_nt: TGTGCCAGCAGTCCCCCTCAGGGGTTTGGCACTGAAGCTTTCTTT

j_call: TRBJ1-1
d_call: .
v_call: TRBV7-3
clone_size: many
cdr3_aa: CASSSGPTEAFF
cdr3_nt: TGTGCCAGCAGCTCCGGTCCCACTGAAGCTTTCTTT

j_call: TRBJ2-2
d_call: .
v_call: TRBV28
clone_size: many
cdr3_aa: CASSLNGELFF
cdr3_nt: TGTGCCAGCAGTTTAAACGGGGAGCTGTTTTTT

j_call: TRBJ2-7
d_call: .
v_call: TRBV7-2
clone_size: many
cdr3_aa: CASSLEGGADNTYEQYF
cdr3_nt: TGTGCCAGCAGCTTAGAGGGGGGAGCGGACAACACCTACGAGCAGTACTTC

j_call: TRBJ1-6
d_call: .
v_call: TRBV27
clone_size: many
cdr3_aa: CASSSRGANSPLHF
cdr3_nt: TGTGCCAGCAGTTCCAGGGGCGCGAATTCACCCCTCCACTTT

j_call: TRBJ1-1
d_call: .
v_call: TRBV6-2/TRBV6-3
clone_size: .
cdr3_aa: CASSYGGRATEAFF
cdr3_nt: TGTGCCAGCAGTTACGGGGGAAGGGCCACTGAAGCTTTCTTT

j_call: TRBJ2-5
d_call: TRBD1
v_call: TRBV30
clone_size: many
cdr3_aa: CAWSTPGTGQETQYF
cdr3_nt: TGTGCCTGGAGTACACCCGGGACAGGGCAAGAGACCCAGTACTTC

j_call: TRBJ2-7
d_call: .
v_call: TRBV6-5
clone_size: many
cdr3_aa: CASRWVTYEQYF
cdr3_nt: TGTGCCAGCAGATGGGTTACCTACGAGCAGTACTTC

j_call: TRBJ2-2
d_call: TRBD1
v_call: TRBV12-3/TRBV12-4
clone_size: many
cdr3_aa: CASRETGGNTGELFF
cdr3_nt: TGTGCCAGCAGGGAGACAGGGGGGAACACCGGGGAGCTGTTTTTT

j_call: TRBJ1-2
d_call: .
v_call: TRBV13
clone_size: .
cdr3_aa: CASSLGSGITYGYTF
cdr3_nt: TGTGCCAGCAGCTTAGGTTCAGGAATAACCTATGGCTACACCTTC

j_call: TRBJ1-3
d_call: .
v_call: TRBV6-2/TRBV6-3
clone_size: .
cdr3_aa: CASSRLSGNTIYF
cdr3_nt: TGTGCCAGCAGTCGCCTCTCTGGAAACACCATATATTTT

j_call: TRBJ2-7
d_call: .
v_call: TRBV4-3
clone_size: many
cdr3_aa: CASSQEGERDEQYF
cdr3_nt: TGCGCCAGCAGCCAAGAAGGGGAGCGGGACGAGCAGTACTTC

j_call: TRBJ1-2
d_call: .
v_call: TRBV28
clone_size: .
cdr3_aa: CASSFMGEKGYTF
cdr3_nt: TGTGCCAGCAGTTTTATGGGGGAAAAAGGCTACACCTTC

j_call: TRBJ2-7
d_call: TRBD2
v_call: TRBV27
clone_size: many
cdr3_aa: CASSSISGPYEQYF
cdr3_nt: TGTGCCAGCAGTTCTATTAGCGGGCCCTACGAGCAGTACTTC

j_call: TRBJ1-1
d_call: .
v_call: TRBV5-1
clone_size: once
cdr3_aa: CASSSRSRENTEAFF
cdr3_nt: TGCGCCAGCAGCTCCCGGTCAAGGGAAAACACTGAAGCTTTCTTT

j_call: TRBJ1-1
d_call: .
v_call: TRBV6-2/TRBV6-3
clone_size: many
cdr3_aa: CASSQIQNTEAFF
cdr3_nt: TGTGCCAGCAGTCAGATCCAGAACACTGAAGCTTTCTTT

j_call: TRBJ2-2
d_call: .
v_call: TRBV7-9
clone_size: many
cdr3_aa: CASRTGLGELFF
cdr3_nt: TGTGCCAGCAGGACGGGACTCGGGGAGCTGTTTTTT

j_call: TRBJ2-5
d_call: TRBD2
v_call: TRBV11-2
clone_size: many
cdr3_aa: CASSGLAGGRRDQYF
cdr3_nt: TGTGCCAGCAGCGGGTTAGCGGGAGGCCGGAGGGACCAGTACTTC

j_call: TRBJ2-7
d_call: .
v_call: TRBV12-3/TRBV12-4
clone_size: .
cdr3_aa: CASSLGGVPWEQYF
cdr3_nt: TGTGCCAGCAGTTTAGGGGGCGTCCCTTGGGAGCAGTACTTC

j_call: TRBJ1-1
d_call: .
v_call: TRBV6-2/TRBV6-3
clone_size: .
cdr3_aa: CASSPEDSPEAFF
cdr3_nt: TGTGCCAGCAGTCCCGAAGACAGCCCCGAAGCTTTCTTT

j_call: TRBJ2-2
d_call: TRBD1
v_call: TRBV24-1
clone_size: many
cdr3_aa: CATRDRVDGELFF
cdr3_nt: TGTGCCACCAGAGACAGGGTCGACGGGGAGCTGTTTTTT

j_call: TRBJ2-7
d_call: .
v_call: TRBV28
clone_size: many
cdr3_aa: CASKPTSYEQYF
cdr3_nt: TGTGCCAGCAAACCGACCTCCTACGAGCAGTACTTC

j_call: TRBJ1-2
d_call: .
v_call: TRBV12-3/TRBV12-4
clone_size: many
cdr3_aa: CASSLAPGLPYGYTF
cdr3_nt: TGTGCCAGCAGTTTAGCGCCGGGACTCCCCTATGGCTACACCTTC